Shown below are 4 T cell receptor beta chains from a single sample sequenced in a study of human T cells and chemical hapten exposure. It was from unfractionated whole blood that total RNA was extracted. In TCRdb, the 5' RACE reads were re-called with MiXCR into one record per CDR3 protein. Here the sample spans 65,000 to 95,000 distinct CDR3 sequences, roughly 7.7% being singletons. These receptor sequences come from a male donor in good health.

The chain is built from TRBV14 and TRBJ1-1, with 7 bases aligning to TRBD1. The germline V gene has CDR1 SGHDN and CDR2 FVKESK. The CDR3 contains 15 residues. V dropped 3 bases and J dropped 1; count of bases not matched to a gene: 5. The CDR3 loop is CASSQIQGRNTEAFF. The CDR3 region has the DNA TGTGCCAGCAGCCAGATACAGGGGAGGAACACTGAAGCTTTCTTT.

This clonotype came up a few times. The chain links TRBV6-2 or TRBV6-3 to TRBJ2-7, with 7 bases aligning to TRBD2. The CDR3 consists of 15 residues. CDR1 is MNHEY and CDR2 is SVGEGT in the germline V gene. V trimming: 0 bases; J trimming: 3 bases; junction bases outside the gene matches: 5. The CDR3: CASSYSQERGYEQYF. For the CDR3, the DNA is TGTGCCAGCAGTTACTCCCAAGAGCGGGGCTACGAGCAGTACTTC.

The V call is TRBV11-2, the J call TRBJ1-1; no clear D gene. Trimming left V 1 base short and J 2 bases short, with 8 bases between. Germline CDR1 and CDR2: SGHAT and FQNNGV. The CDR3 extends over 14 amino acids. CDR3: CASSLGGYNTEAFF. As DNA, the CDR3 is TGTGCCAGCAGCTTAGGAGGGTACAACACTGAAGCTTTCTTT.

This chain joins TRBV15 and TRBJ2-3; D not resolved. The CDR3 contains 14 residues. V lost 0 bases to trimming and J lost 5 bases, with 9 bases between them. Germline V gives CDR1 LNHNV, CDR2 YYDKDF (reference sequence). CDR3 nucleotide sequence: TGTGCCACCAGCAGAGATCGGTCTCTAGATACGCAGTATTTT. This gives the protein CATSRDRSLDTQYF.